This TCR beta chain was profiled in a study of technical replicates of blood from a handful of donors. TCRdb keeps only in-frame clones here, not all; method: immunoSEQ multiplex PCR. The data show over 55,000 clones, around 87% seen once. The CDR3 loop spans 14 amino acids. Trimming left V 1 base short and J 3 bases short, with 9 bases between. CDR1 and CDR2 from the germline V gene are LNHNV and YYDKDF (reference sequence). The chain combines TRBV15 with TRBJ1-2, with D possibly being TRBD1 (5 bases). The source material was PBMCs. The source of this sequence is a human donor in good health. Some clones in this sample may be carry-over from other donors' samples. The CDR3 here is CATSRAEQDYGYTF. CDR3 coding DNA: TGTGCCACCAGCAGAGCGGAACAGGACTATGGCTACACCTTC.